Presented here are 26 T cell receptor beta chains from one specimen sequenced in a study of T cells after yellow fever vaccination. TCRdb redid the calling of the 5' RACE reads with MiXCR, one entry per CDR3 protein. The table shows 250,000 to 300,000 distinct CDR3 sequences, with 5.2% occurring only once. Material: CD4+ T cells sorted from PBMCs, obtained on the day of the yellow fever booster vaccination. The receptors stem from a man aged 18 to 30 who received the YFV17D yellow fever vaccine.

This clonotype was recorded a few times. J is TRBJ2-1 and V is TRBV19, with a weak D call TRBD1 (5 bases). The germline V gene has CDR1 LNHDA and CDR2 SQIVND (reference sequence). The CDR3 sequence is 9 residues long. The V end lost 9 bases, the J end lost 10 bases, and 7 bases lay between the germline ends. CDR3 sequence: CARGQEQFF. The CDR3 nucleotides read TGTGCCAGGGGGCAAGAGCAGTTCTTC.

This chain uses TRBV7-2 with TRBJ2-5, with D possibly TRBD2 on 5 matching bases. The CDR3 loop spans 14 amino acids. V was cut by 3 bases and J by 5 bases, with 13 bases left in between. CDR1 is SGHTA and CDR2 is FQGNSA in the germline V gene. The CDR3 spells CASSFNAERETQYF. DNA of the CDR3: TGTGCCAGCAGCTTCAATGCGGAGCGGGAGACCCAGTACTTC.

The chain uses TRBV9 and TRBJ2-5; D is tentatively TRBD1 or TRBD2 (5 bases each). Per germline, CDR1 SGDLS and CDR2 YYNGEE. CDR3 length equals 15 residues. V dropped 3 bases and J dropped 5 bases, with 17 bases sitting between them. This chain's CDR3 is CASSAWPLGVETQYF. Here the CDR3 DNA reads TGTGCCAGCAGCGCCTGGCCCCTGGGGGTGGAGACCCAGTACTTC.

This clonotype has a handful of counts. The J gene is TRBJ1-2, the V gene TRBV5-1; 7 nucleotides agree with TRBD1. Germline V CDR1 and CDR2: SGHRS, YFSETQ. CDR3 size: 14 residues. Trimming removed 5 bases from V and 8 bases from J; junction bases left unmatched: 12. The DNA for the CDR3 is TGCGCCAGCAGTGCGGAGGGGGCTCCTATCGGCTACACCTTC. Translation: CASSAEGAPIGYTF.

This clonotype was observed a few times. The chain combines TRBV20-1 with TRBJ2-5, with TRBD2 matching over 9 bases. The CDR3 contains 13 residues. From germline, CDR1 is DFQATT and CDR2 SNEGSKA (reference sequence). The CDR3 region is CGLAGAGGETQYF. The CDR3 region has the DNA TGCGGTTTAGCGGGGGCCGGGGGAGAGACCCAGTACTTC.

This clonotype was picked up many times. V and J are TRBV5-6 and TRBJ2-1; no firm D call. Germline V lookup: CDR1 SGHDT, CDR2 YYEEEE. This CDR3 is 13 amino acids long. The ends were cut back, 0 bases at V and 8 bases at J, with 9 bases in the middle. DNA for the CDR3: TGTGCCAGCAGCTTGGTGAGCGTCGATGAGCAGTTCTTC. It specifies CASSLVSVDEQFF.

The chain employs TRBV29-1 and TRBJ2-1; 9 nucleotides agree with TRBD1. V gave up 8 bases and J gave up 8 bases; unmatched junction bases: 16. CDR3 length equals 15 residues. Germline V CDR1 and CDR2: SQVTM, ANQGSEA. The CDR3 here is CSRYRGRGSVDEQFF. The DNA of the CDR3 is TGCAGCAGGTACAGGGGGCGCGGATCGGTCGATGAGCAGTTCTTC.

This clonotype was seen ten or more times. The chain joins TRBV5-1 to TRBJ2-2; the D gene is possibly TRBD1 (6 bases). CDR1 SGHRS and CDR2 YFSETQ come from the germline V gene. Trimming stripped 0 bases from V and 4 bases from J, with 13 bases between. The CDR3 loop spans 16 amino acids. Here the CDR3 reads CASSLALGTITGELFF. For the CDR3, the DNA is TGCGCCAGCAGCTTGGCCTTAGGGACAATCACCGGGGAGCTGTTTTTT.

This clonotype was detected ten times or more. This chain connects TRBV5-1 to TRBJ2-5; D is perhaps TRBD2 (6 bases). CDR3 length: 15 residues. V lost 2 bases and J 4 bases, leaving 15 bases between the germline ends. CDR1 is SGHRS and CDR2 is YFSETQ in the germline V gene. The CDR3 loop is CASSFLGSGVETQYF. In DNA form, the CDR3 reads TGCGCCAGCAGCTTTTTGGGTAGCGGCGTAGAGACCCAGTACTTC.

The genes are TRBV19 and TRBJ2-2; D is ambiguous. From germline, CDR1 is LNHDA and CDR2 SQIVND (reference sequence). V was pared by 3 bases and J by 4 bases, with 12 bases between. The CDR3 length is 15 residues. In nucleotides, the CDR3 is TGTGCCAGTAGTATTTTATCCGGGTTCACCGGGGAGCTGTTTTTT. This sequence encodes CASSILSGFTGELFF.

The chain is built from TRBV4-3 and TRBJ2-2; D possibly matches TRBD1 or TRBD2 (6 bases each). Trimming removed 8 bases from V and 4 bases from J, with 20 bases in between. The CDR3 length is 16 residues. Germline values: CDR1 LGHNA, CDR2 YSLEER. This CDR3 reads CASETGRGAVTGELFF. Written as DNA, the CDR3 is TGCGCCAGCGAAACAGGGCGGGGAGCCGTCACCGGGGAGCTGTTTTTT.

This clonotype occurred a few times. The rearrangement joins TRBV20-1 to TRBJ2-5; D is perhaps TRBD2 (5 bases). The V end was cut by 5 bases, the J end by 2 bases, with 12 bases between. This CDR3 is 13 amino acids long. From germline, CDR1 is DFQATT and CDR2 SNEGSKA (reference sequence). CDR3 coding DNA: TGCAGTGCTCCGGGGTATCTTCAAGAGACCCAGTACTTC. Residues: CSAPGYLQETQYF.

This clonotype was counted a few times. The CDR3 loop reads CASSDFPGETQYF. The CDR3 nucleotides are TGTGCCAGTAGTGACTTCCCCGGGGAGACCCAGTACTTC. J is TRBJ2-5 and V is TRBV19; D unresolved. CDR1 and CDR2 (germline): LNHDA, SQIVND (reference sequence). The V gene lost 5 bases and the J gene lost 5 bases, with 12 bases spanning the gap. The CDR3 loop spans 13 amino acids.

The chain joins TRBV20-1 to TRBJ2-1; D is possibly TRBD2 (6 bases). This CDR3 comprises 18 residues. Germline values: CDR1 DFQATT, CDR2 SNEGSKA (reference sequence). V was pared by 1 base and J by 1 base, with 20 bases between. The CDR3 region has the DNA TGCAGTGCTAGAGGTCAACTGGGGCGGGGAAGTTCCTACAATGAGCAGTTCTTC. Translated, it gives CSARGQLGRGSSYNEQFF.

This clonotype was counted only a few times. The chain combines TRBV20-1 with TRBJ1-2; D gene unclear. The CDR3 loop spans 11 amino acids. Germline assignment: CDR1 DFQATT and CDR2 SNEGSKA (reference sequence). With 6 bases removed from V and 4 bases from J, the gap between germline ends came to 9 bases. The CDR3 region is CSANLIYGYTF. The CDR3 nucleotides are TGCAGTGCAAACCTTATCTATGGCTACACCTTC.

V is TRBV5-1 and J is TRBJ1-2, with D uncertain. V dropped 2 bases and J dropped 1 base, with 6 bases sitting between them. The V gene's germline CDR1 is SGHRS and CDR2 YFSETQ. CDR3 size: 13 residues. DNA for the CDR3: TGCGCCAGCAGCTTCGAGGGTAACTATGGCTACACCTTC. Translated: CASSFEGNYGYTF.

This clonotype was detected many times. J is TRBJ1-1 and V is TRBV20-1, with 10 bases aligning to TRBD1. Trimming removed 4 bases from V and 4 bases from J; junction bases left unmatched: 3. CDR1 and CDR2 from the germline V gene are DFQATT and SNEGSKA (reference sequence). The CDR3 loop spans 13 amino acids. This chain's CDR3 is CSATRDRGTEAFF. In DNA form, the CDR3 reads TGCAGTGCTACCCGGGACAGGGGCACTGAAGCTTTCTTT.

This clonotype has a handful of counts. The chain uses TRBV3-1 and TRBJ2-3; D is unclear. CDR3 length: 15 residues. Germline CDR1 reads LGHDT; CDR2 reads YNNKEL (reference sequence). V was cut by 1 base and J by 3 bases, with 11 bases left in between. CDR3 nucleotide sequence: TGTGCCAGCAGCCAAGGGGCGCCTAGGACAGATACGCAGTATTTT. This sequence encodes CASSQGAPRTDTQYF.

The chain is built from TRBV18 and TRBJ2-3; weak D call: TRBD1 (5 bases). The germline V and J ends were trimmed by 2 bases and 4 bases, with 10 bases remaining between them. The CDR3 sequence is 14 residues long. Germline-derived CDR1 and CDR2 are KGHSH and LQKENI. In DNA, the CDR3 is TGTGCCAGCTCACCAGTCGAAGGGGCAGATACGCAGTATTTT. Translated, it gives CASSPVEGADTQYF.

The sample holds a few counts of this clonotype. The chain recombines TRBV5-5 with TRBJ2-1, with unresolved D. This CDR3 spans 15 amino acids. Between the trimmed V and J ends, which lost 1 base and 0 bases, there was a span of 8 bases. The V gene's germline CDR1 is SGHKS and CDR2 YYEKEE (reference sequence). The chain's CDR3 is CASSLQASSYNEQFF. The CDR3 DNA reads as TGTGCCAGCAGCTTGCAGGCGAGCTCCTACAATGAGCAGTTCTTC.

This clonotype was counted only a few times. This chain connects TRBV20-1 to TRBJ2-7; 7 nucleotides agree with TRBD1. The CDR3 spans 14 residues. J lost 0 bases, V lost 4 bases, and 6 bases had no gene match. CDR1 DFQATT and CDR2 SNEGSKA come from the germline V gene (reference sequence). CDR3 in amino acids: CSATGTESSYEQYF. The CDR3 DNA reads as TGCAGTGCTACCGGGACAGAGAGCTCCTACGAGCAGTACTTC.

The rearrangement joins TRBV12-3 or TRBV12-4 to TRBJ2-7; weak D call: TRBD1 (6 bases). Trimming pared 5 bases from V and 0 bases from J, leaving 14 bases between. The CDR3 runs 15 residues. Here the CDR3 DNA reads TGTGCCAGCAGTCGAAAACGGACAGTCTCCTACGAGCAGTACTTC. Its protein product is CASSRKRTVSYEQYF.

This clonotype was observed a handful of times. The J gene is TRBJ1-2, the V gene TRBV12-3 or TRBV12-4, with D uncertain. V was pared by 1 base and J by 0 bases, with 12 bases between. CDR3 size: 16 residues. CDR3 DNA: TGTGCCAGCAGTTTAGGCGCGGTAGCCTCTAACTATGGCTACACCTTC. Amino acids: CASSLGAVASNYGYTF.

This rearrangement joins TRBV5-1 to TRBJ1-2; D is ambiguous. The V and J ends lost 0 bases and 7 bases respectively, with 13 bases between them. CDR1 is SGHRS, CDR2 YFSETQ, per germline. This CDR3 is built from 14 residues. CDR3 DNA sequence: TGCGCCAGCAGCTTGGATCCATTATCGGGTGGCTACACCTTC. Its protein is CASSLDPLSGGYTF.

This chain connects TRBV9 to TRBJ1-5; TRBD1 agrees at 7 bases. V was pared by 2 bases and J by 0 bases, with 2 bases of the junction left unmatched. Germline assignment: CDR1 SGDLS and CDR2 YYNGEE. This CDR3 is built from 15 residues. The DNA for the CDR3 is TGTGCCAGCAGCGTGACAGGGAATAGCAATCAGCCCCAGCATTTT. As protein: CASSVTGNSNQPQHF.

The rearrangement joins TRBV7-2 to TRBJ1-1; D might be TRBD1 (6 bases). V dropped 4 bases and J dropped 4 bases, with 16 bases sitting between them. Looked up from germline, CDR1 is SGHTA and CDR2 is FQGNSA. The CDR3 extends over 15 amino acids. The DNA for the CDR3 is TGTGCCAGCAGCTCAATAAAGGGGGGAGGCACTGAAGCTTTCTTT. It yields the protein CASSSIKGGGTEAFF.